This entry features one T cell receptor (beta chain) sequence. This record belongs to a study of cytomegalovirus exposure and HLA in healthy donors. The PCR made use of 60 Vbeta and 13 Jbeta primers. Clones were sequenced by immunoSEQ multiplex PCR, and TCRdb holds only the in-frame ones, with some missing. This sample has about 180,000 clones, with roughly 82% found just once. Germline-derived CDR1 and CDR2 are SSHAT and FNYEAQ (reference sequence). This CDR3 contains 13 residues. The junction had 6 bases not matched to a gene; V was cut back by 5 bases and J by 8 bases. The sample consisted of PBMCs. This sequence joins TRBV7-7 and TRBJ2-1; 7 nucleotides line up with TRBD1. This sequence originates from a girl aged 2 to 10 in good health and CMV-seropositive. The CDR3 region has the DNA TGTGCCAGCAGCGCTGACAGGGTTTATGAGCAGTTCTTC. Translated: CASSADRVYEQFF.